These 27 T cell receptor beta chains were all obtained from the same sample, sequenced in a study of blood T cell repertoires in COVID-19. Assay: immunoSEQ multiplex PCR; the TCRdb copy retains only in-frame clones and omits some. The repertoire includes fewer than 300,000 clones, about 93% of them detected once, and roughly 1.1% sits in the top ten. Sequenced input: PBMCs or T cells enriched from blood (not recorded which). All receptors come from a woman in her 30s who had recovered from COVID-19.

This clone was found a few times. The genes are TRBV27 and TRBJ1-2; 10 bases match TRBD1. The CDR3 totals 15 residues. The germline V gene has CDR1 MNHEY and CDR2 SMNVEV (reference sequence). Germline trimming cut 5 bases from V and 7 bases from J; bases unmatched to any gene: 10. The CDR3 coding sequence is TGTGCCAGCAGTCCGCGGGACAGGGGAACGAGTGGCTACACCTTC. Protein product: CASSPRDRGTSGYTF.

The chain joins TRBV6-5 to TRBJ2-7; 8 nucleotides align to TRBD1. The CDR3 extends over 13 amino acids. Trimming at V came to 2 bases and at J to 7 bases, leaving 4 bases not matched to a gene. Germline-derived CDR1 and CDR2 are MNHEY and SVGAGI. The CDR3 loop reads CASSYPGTGEQYF. The CDR3 nucleotides read TGTGCCAGCAGTTACCCTGGGACAGGAGAGCAGTACTTC.

The table lists this clone with a count of one. The same CDR3 is also encoded by other DNA sequences in this sample. The chain recombines TRBV7-3 with TRBJ2-3; D might be TRBD2 (5 bases). The germline gives CDR1 SGHTA, CDR2 FQGTGA. There are 15 residues in the CDR3. V lost 1 base to trimming and J lost 1 base, with 9 bases between them. CDR3 in amino acids: CASSLIGRGTDTQYF. The CDR3 DNA sequence: TGTGCCAGCAGCTTAATTGGGAGAGGCACAGATACGCAGTATTTT.

The CDR3 DNA follows: TGCGCCAGCAGCCCGGCTAGCGGGACCCACAATGAGCAGTTCTTC. It codes for CASSPASGTHNEQFF. This chain uses TRBV5-1 with TRBJ2-1, with 9 bases matching TRBD2. V lost 4 bases and J lost 5; bases outside the gene matches: 7. In germline, CDR1 is SGHRS, CDR2 YFSETQ. This CDR3 is built from 15 residues.

This chain links TRBV18 with TRBJ2-7, with TRBD2 matching over 9 bases. The length of the CDR3 is 16 residues. V lost 3 bases, J lost 1 base, and 7 bases stayed unmatched. Germline CDR1 is KGHSH and CDR2 is LQKENI. The CDR3 DNA is TGTGCCAGCTCACCGCCGAGCGGGAGGCTTTCCTACGAGCAGTACTTC. Its translation: CASSPPSGRLSYEQYF.

Only a few counts were recorded for this clone. This chain connects TRBV9 to TRBJ1-5, with TRBD1 matching over 7 bases. This CDR3 is 14 amino acids long. The germline V gene has CDR1 SGDLS and CDR2 YYNGEE. The V segment lost 5 bases and the J segment 2 bases; nucleotides outside the gene matches: 4. CDR3 residues: CASSETGGNQPQHF. DNA of the CDR3: TGTGCCAGCAGTGAAACAGGGGGCAATCAGCCCCAGCATTTT. The full variable domain, completed using reference TRBV9 and TRBJ1-5, is DSGVTQTPKHLITATGQRVTLRCSPRSGDLSVYWYQQSLDQGLQFLIQYYNGEERAKGNILERFSAQQFPDLHSELNLSSLELGDSALYFCASSETGGNQPQHFGDGTRLSIL.

The chain links TRBV10-3 to TRBJ2-7; 7 nucleotides match TRBD1. Germline loops: CDR1 ENHRY, CDR2 SYGVKD. This CDR3 contains 12 residues. The trim removed 8 bases at V and 1 base at J, leaving 2 bases unmatched. In nucleotides, the CDR3 is TGTGCCATCGGGGGACAGTCCTACGAGCAGTACTTC. This codes for CAIGGQSYEQYF.

The chain links TRBV6-2 or TRBV6-3 to TRBJ2-7, with TRBD2 matching 7 bases. The CDR3 runs 14 residues. Trimming cost V 5 bases and J 6 bases; bases outside gene matches: 10. Looked up from germline, CDR1 is MNHEY and CDR2 is SVGEGT. DNA of the CDR3: TGTGCCAGCAGTGGGCGGGAGAGGGTCCGCGAGCAGTACTTC. Its translation: CASSGRERVREQYF.

The V gene is TRBV29-1, the J gene TRBJ2-1; 11 bases are a match to TRBD2. V shed 3 bases, J shed 8 bases, and the junction held 15 bases outside the gene matches. The germline V gene encodes CDR1 SQVTM and CDR2 ANQGSEA. The CDR3 covers 17 residues. The CDR3 spells CSVDSSRGLADWDEQFF. In nucleotides, the CDR3 is TGCAGCGTTGATTCGTCTAGGGGACTAGCGGATTGGGATGAGCAGTTCTTC.

The V call is TRBV11-1, the J call TRBJ2-1; D gene ambiguous. CDR1 and CDR2 (germline): SGHAT, FQDESV (reference sequence). The CDR3 contains 13 residues. The V end lost 3 bases, the J end lost 4 bases, and 7 bases lay between the germline ends. CDR3 in DNA: TGTGCCAGCAGCTTCAGTCCATACAATGAGCAGTTCTTC. Translation: CASSFSPYNEQFF.

A single count supports this clone. The chain couples TRBV7-2 to TRBJ1-2; D is undetermined. Germline V gene lookup returns CDR1 SGHTA and CDR2 FQGNSA. V gave up 3 bases and J gave up 0 bases, with 14 bases separating them. The CDR3 is made up of 16 amino acids. The DNA of the CDR3 is TGTGCCAGCAGCTTCCGCGGGCCGATTCCTAACTATGGCTACACCTTC. This sequence encodes CASSFRGPIPNYGYTF.

V usage is TRBV7-3 and J usage is TRBJ2-3, with D uncertain. This CDR3 has 14 amino acids. CDR1 and CDR2 from the germline V gene are SGHTA and FQGTGA. Trimming shortened V by 5 bases and J by 1 base, and 10 bases separated the two germline ends. The CDR3 is CASSHYDGTDTQYF. Written as DNA, the CDR3 is TGTGCCAGCAGCCACTATGACGGCACAGATACGCAGTATTTT.

The V call is TRBV28, the J call TRBJ2-7; tentative D call: TRBD1 (5 bases). CDR3 length: 10 residues. Germline assignment: CDR1 MDHEN and CDR2 SYDVKM. The germline V and J ends were trimmed by 11 bases and 2 bases, with 7 bases remaining between them. The CDR3 region is CASGPYEQYF. The CDR3 DNA reads TGTGCCTCAGGGCCCTACGAGCAGTACTTC.

This chain uses TRBV4-3 with TRBJ2-3; weak D call: TRBD1 (7 bases). V shed 1 base and J shed 5 bases, with 10 bases lying between them. The CDR3 spans 14 residues. From germline, CDR1 is LGHNA and CDR2 YSLEER. CDR3 region: CASSQGQGGDTQYF. CDR3 coding DNA: TGCGCCAGCAGCCAAGGACAGGGAGGAGATACGCAGTATTTT.

The CDR3: CASSLRTGSSPQHF. The DNA of the CDR3 is TGTGCCAGCAGTTTAAGGACAGGTTCGTCGCCCCAGCATTTT. The rearrangement links TRBV27 to TRBJ1-5; 7 bases are a match to TRBD1. The CDR3 is 14 residues long. J gave up 9 bases and V 2 bases, and 7 bases lay outside the gene matches. From germline, CDR1 is MNHEY and CDR2 SMNVEV (reference sequence).

The chain employs TRBV19 and TRBJ1-5; D possibly corresponds to TRBD1 (5 bases). This CDR3 has 14 residues. The V gene lost 2 bases and the J gene lost 5 bases, with 10 bases spanning the gap. Germline values: CDR1 LNHDA, CDR2 SQIVND (reference sequence). CDR3 in DNA: TGTGCCAGTAGTATAACAGGCCGGCATCAGCCCCAGCATTTT. This codes for CASSITGRHQPQHF.

The chain links TRBV7-9 to TRBJ2-7; no clear D gene. The CDR3 contains 13 residues. V was trimmed by 1 base and J by 6 bases, leaving 10 bases between them. Germline-derived CDR1 and CDR2 are SEHNR and FQNEAQ (reference sequence). The CDR3 DNA sequence: TGTGCCAGCAGCTTAGAGGCGACTTTCGAGCAGTACTTC. It is translated as CASSLEATFEQYF.

This sequence joins TRBV6-2 or TRBV6-3 and TRBJ2-5; TRBD2 aligns across 12 bases. The CDR3 has 15 residues. Germline V lookup: CDR1 MNHEY, CDR2 SVGEGT. With 5 bases clipped from V and 1 base from J, the junction kept 2 bases outside the gene matches. The CDR3 spells CASSRTSGVQETQYF. The CDR3 DNA sequence: TGTGCCAGCAGTCGGACTAGCGGGGTCCAAGAGACCCAGTACTTC.

This clone was seen once. V usage is TRBV7-9 and J usage is TRBJ2-3, with 8 bases fitting TRBD2. The CDR3 covers 14 residues. The germline gives CDR1 SEHNR, CDR2 FQNEAQ (reference sequence). With V trimmed by 5 bases and J by 3 bases, 4 bases remained unmatched. This CDR3 reads CASSQRELTDTQYF. The CDR3, as DNA: TGTGCCAGCAGCCAGCGGGAGCTTACAGATACGCAGTATTTT.

The genes are TRBV15 and TRBJ1-5, with 8 bases fitting TRBD1. CDR3 size: 16 residues. V gave up 2 bases and J gave up 6 bases; unmatched junction bases: 9. The germline CDR1 and CDR2 sequences are LNHNV and YYDKDF (reference sequence). This CDR3 reads CATSRTPGQGPQPQHF. The CDR3 nucleotides read TGTGCCACCAGCAGAACCCCTGGACAGGGTCCTCAGCCCCAGCATTTT. The whole variable domain, remainder taken from reference TRBV15 and TRBJ1-5, is DAMVIQNPRYQVTQFGKPVTLSCSQTLNHNVMYWYQQKSSQAPKLLFHYYDKDFNNEADTPDNFQSRRPNTSFCFLDIRSPGLGDTAMYLCATSRTPGQGPQPQHFGDGTRLSIL.

This chain uses TRBV5-1 with TRBJ1-2, with 7 bases aligning to TRBD1. The CDR3 is made up of 15 amino acids. V was pared by 1 base and J by 2 bases, with 5 bases of the junction left unmatched. CDR1 and CDR2 from the germline V gene are SGHRS and YFSETQ. The CDR3 nucleotides are TGCGCCAGCAGCTTGCGTGGGACAGCGAACTATGGCTACACCTTC. This sequence encodes CASSLRGTANYGYTF. Using reference TRBV5-1 and TRBJ1-2 for the parts outside the CDR3, the full variable domain is KAGVTQTPRYLIKTRGQQVTLSCSPISGHRSVSWYQQTPGQGLQFLFEYFSETQRNKGNFPGRFSGRQFSNSRSEMNVSTLELGDSALYLCASSLRGTANYGYTFGSGTRLTVV.

V usage is TRBV6-6 and J usage is TRBJ2-4; 12 bases are shared with TRBD1. Trimming removed 5 bases from V and 1 base from J; junction bases left unmatched: 15. CDR1 is MNHNY, CDR2 SVGAGI, per germline (reference sequence). This CDR3 is built from 20 residues. The CDR3 loop reads CASSRGGGQGARGAKNIQYF. In nucleotides, the CDR3 is TGTGCCAGCAGTCGGGGTGGGGGACAGGGGGCGCGTGGTGCCAAAAACATTCAGTACTTC.

V usage is TRBV6-2 or TRBV6-3 and J usage is TRBJ2-7; TRBD2 aligns across 9 bases. Trimming at V came to 2 bases and at J to 3 bases, leaving 8 bases not matched to a gene. The CDR3 has 16 amino acids. CDR1 MNHEY and CDR2 SVGEGT come from the germline V gene. The CDR3 DNA reads TGTGCCAGCAGTTACGAAAGCGGGAGGTTTCGCTACGAGCAGTACTTC. This encodes CASSYESGRFRYEQYF.

The V and J genes are TRBV27 and TRBJ1-2; 7 bases line up with TRBD1. The CDR3 contains 16 residues. Losses at the gene ends were 1 base for V and 7 bases for J; bases not matched to a gene: 12. Per the germline V gene, CDR1 is MNHEY and CDR2 is SMNVEV (reference sequence). This CDR3 is CASSLYRGSGLGGYTF. The CDR3 region has the DNA TGTGCCAGCAGTTTATACAGGGGAAGTGGTTTGGGTGGCTACACCTTC.

For the CDR3, the DNA is TGTGCCAGCAGCCCGAGGCCGTATCCGACCCAGTACTTC. Translation: CASSPRPYPTQYF. J is TRBJ2-5 and V is TRBV28; the D is unclear. Trimming stripped 6 bases from V and 7 bases from J, with 15 bases between. Germline lookup yields CDR1 MDHEN and CDR2 SYDVKM. This CDR3 has 13 residues.

J is TRBJ1-2 and V is TRBV6-2 or TRBV6-3; TRBD1 aligns across 7 bases. In germline, CDR1 is MNHEY, CDR2 SVGEGT. V gave up 5 bases and J gave up 6 bases; unmatched junction bases: 6. The CDR3 runs 13 residues. CDR3 in DNA: TGTGCCAGCAGTAAGAGGGGGCCCGATGGCTACACCTTC. Translated, it gives CASSKRGPDGYTF.

This chain connects TRBV5-4 to TRBJ1-1; D unresolved. This CDR3 is built from 12 residues. In germline, CDR1 is SGHNT, CDR2 YYREEE (reference sequence). V shed 4 bases and J shed 4 bases, with 8 bases lying between them. The CDR3 nucleotides read TGTGCCAGCAGCCCCGGGTCCACTGAAGCTTTCTTT. This translates into CASSPGSTEAFF.